This passage covers 20 T cell receptor beta chains from one sample sequenced in a study of T cells in Graves' hyperthyroidism and ophthalmopathy. Researchers amplified the TCR beta CDR3 regions from RNA transcripts. When the TCR CDR3 underwent first-round RT-PCR, the HTBI primer set was used. In TCRdb, the multiplex PCR reads were re-called with MiXCR into one record per CDR3 protein. The sample shows 300,000 to 450,000 distinct CDR3 sequences, around 14% of them seen only once. Sequences were obtained from blood. The receptors were sampled from a woman in her twenties or thirties with Graves' hyperthyroidism.

The V and J genes are TRBV7-9 and TRBJ2-2; 7 bases are a match to TRBD2. Looked up from germline, CDR1 is SEHNR and CDR2 is FQNEAQ (reference sequence). V dropped 5 bases and J dropped 3; count of bases not matched to a gene: 9. This CDR3 contains 16 residues. The DNA for the CDR3 is TGTGCCAGCAGCCATCCATTGCGGGAGTACACCGGGGAGCTGTTTTTT. Protein product: CASSHPLREYTGELFF.

The CDR3 sequence: CSGGGGTGVNIQYF. CDR3 in DNA: TGCAGTGGGGGGGGTGGGACAGGGGTGAACATTCAGTACTTC. The rearrangement links TRBV20-1 to TRBJ2-4, with 10 bases fitting TRBD1. Germline lookup yields CDR1 DFQATT and CDR2 SNEGSKA (reference sequence). V lost 7 bases to trimming and J lost 7 bases; unmatched junction nucleotides: 10. The CDR3 length is 14 residues.

Points on this clonotype: The junction differs from germline at one of its ends, possibly a read error. This sequence joins TRBV11-1 and TRBJ2-7, with 9 bases that match TRBD1. The CDR3 runs 14 residues. Looked up from germline, CDR1 is SGHAT and CDR2 is FQDESV (reference sequence). CDR3 DNA sequence: TGTGCTAGCAGCTGGGGGACAGGGTCCTACGAGCAGTACTTC. Translation: CASSWGTGSYEQYF.

J is TRBJ2-3 and V is TRBV14; no definite D call. V dropped 1 base and J dropped 14 bases, with 13 bases sitting between them. The germline gives CDR1 SGHDN, CDR2 FVKESK. This CDR3 contains 12 residues. CDR3 in amino acids: CASSQGLTERYF. The CDR3 DNA sequence: TGTGCCAGCAGCCAAGGGTTAACCGAGAGGTATTTT.

This clonotype was counted between two and nine times. The V and J genes are TRBV12-3 or TRBV12-4 and TRBJ2-1, with 8 bases that match TRBD2. The CDR3 contains 15 residues. With 3 bases clipped from V and 7 bases from J, the junction kept 8 bases outside the gene matches. The CDR3 nucleotides are TGTGCCAGCAGTTTCACAGCGGGAGTATTTAATGAGCAGTTCTTC. This codes for CASSFTAGVFNEQFF.

This clonotype was recorded a few times. The chain couples TRBV4-2 to TRBJ1-1; D is possibly TRBD1 (5 bases). There are 14 residues in the CDR3. The V gene lost 1 base and the J gene lost 4 bases, with 10 bases spanning the gap. CDR1 and CDR2 (germline): LGHNA, YNFKEQ. DNA for the CDR3: TGTGCCAGCAGCCAAGGACAGACCCTCACTGAAGCTTTCTTT. Translation gives CASSQGQTLTEAFF.

This rearrangement joins TRBV5-6 to TRBJ1-1, with D hard to call. CDR3 length: 14 residues. V dropped 1 base and J dropped 1 base, with 8 bases sitting between them. Germline CDR1 is SGHDT and CDR2 is YYEEEE. This chain's CDR3 is CASSLWLQNTEAFF. The CDR3 DNA follows: TGTGCCAGCAGCTTGTGGTTGCAGAACACTGAAGCTTTCTTT.

The table lists this clonotype with a few counts. The rearrangement joins TRBV24-1 to TRBJ2-3; TRBD2 agrees at 10 bases. The J segment lost 4 bases and the V segment lost 4 bases, leaving 7 bases of the junction unmatched. The CDR3 spans 16 residues. The V gene's germline CDR1 is KGHDR and CDR2 SFDVKD. The CDR3 loop is CATSERASGSADTQYF. For the CDR3, the DNA is TGTGCCACCAGTGAAAGGGCTAGCGGGAGCGCAGATACGCAGTATTTT.

There are many counts of this clonotype. The V and J genes are TRBV11-3 and TRBJ2-1, with D unresolved. The ends were cut back, 5 bases at V and 4 bases at J, with 9 bases in the middle. In germline, CDR1 is SGHNT, CDR2 YENEEA. CDR3 length: 13 residues. In nucleotides, the CDR3 is TGTGCCAGCAGCCTGGACGGTTACAATGAGCAGTTCTTC. Protein: CASSLDGYNEQFF.

The rearrangement links TRBV7-9 to TRBJ2-5, with 12 nucleotides matching TRBD2. Germline V gives CDR1 SEHNR, CDR2 FQNEAQ (reference sequence). The CDR3 runs to 15 residues. V trimming: 5 bases; J trimming: 4 bases; junction bases outside the gene matches: 5. CDR3 sequence: CASSRLAGASETQYF. As DNA, the CDR3 is TGTGCCAGCAGCCGACTAGCGGGAGCCTCAGAGACCCAGTACTTC.

This chain connects TRBV2 to TRBJ2-5; unclear D gene. Germline loops: CDR1 SNHLY, CDR2 FYNNEI. CDR3 length: 14 residues. Trimming stripped 3 bases from V and 0 bases from J, with 8 bases between. The CDR3 nucleotides read TGTGCCAGCAGTGATACACGGTACCAAGAGACCCAGTACTTC. This gives the protein CASSDTRYQETQYF.

This clonotype was counted ten times or more. This rearrangement joins TRBV27 to TRBJ2-7; 10 nucleotides align to TRBD2. The CDR3 runs 15 residues. Trimming at V came to 3 bases and at J to 4 bases, leaving 6 bases not matched to a gene. CDR1 is MNHEY, CDR2 SMNVEV, per germline (reference sequence). The CDR3: CASSFQASGSYEQYF. DNA for the CDR3: TGTGCCAGCAGTTTTCAAGCTAGCGGGAGTTACGAGCAGTACTTC.

This clonotype was detected only a few times. This chain uses TRBV12-5 with TRBJ2-1, with 7 bases identical to TRBD2. The length of the CDR3 is 15 residues. The V segment lost 4 bases and the J segment 6 bases; nucleotides outside the gene matches: 9. Germline loops: CDR1 LGHNT, CDR2 FRNRAP. The CDR3 is CASGSSGGSGNEQFF. The CDR3 DNA reads as TGTGCTAGTGGTTCGTCCGGGGGGAGTGGCAATGAGCAGTTCTTC. The full variable domain, its missing parts supplied by reference TRBV12-5 and TRBJ2-1, is DARVTQTPRHKVTEMGQEVTMRCQPILGHNTVFWYRQTMMQGLELLAYFRNRAPLDDSGMPKDRFSAEMPDATLATLKIQPSEPRDSAVYFCASGSSGGSGNEQFFGPGTRLTVL.

J is TRBJ2-1 and V is TRBV11-2, with a weak D call TRBD2 (5 bases). The V end was cut by 0 bases, the J end by 13 bases, with 13 bases between. CDR3 length equals 13 residues. Germline V gives CDR1 SGHAT, CDR2 FQNNGV. In nucleotides, the CDR3 is TGTGCCAGCAGCTTAGATGGTACTAGGCGCCAGTTCTTC. Translation gives CASSLDGTRRQFF. The full variable domain, its missing parts supplied by reference TRBV11-2 and TRBJ2-1, is EAGVAQSPRYKIIEKRQSVAFWCNPISGHATLYWYQQILGQGPKLLIQFQNNGVVDDSQLPKDRFSAERLKGVDSTLKIQPAKLEDSAVYLCASSLDGTRRQFFGPGTRLTVL.

The chain employs TRBV6-8 and TRBJ2-1, with TRBD2 identical over 7 bases. Germline V CDR1 and CDR2: MNHGY, SAAAGT. Trimming took 5 bases from V and 6 from J; bases not matched to a gene: 13. The length of the CDR3 is 16 residues. CDR3 amino acids: CASSKRAVSSGNEQFF. The CDR3 DNA is TGTGCCAGCAGTAAAAGGGCGGTCTCTAGCGGCAATGAGCAGTTCTTC.

This clonotype was recorded at least ten times. The chain carries TRBV7-8 and TRBJ2-1; 11 bases map to TRBD1. The V gene's germline CDR1 is SGHVS and CDR2 FQNEAQ. This CDR3 spans 17 amino acids. V trimming: 3 bases; J trimming: 8 bases; junction bases outside the gene matches: 12. The CDR3 region has the DNA TGTGCCAGCAGCTTCTCCCTCGGGACAGGGGGGGAGTATGAGCAGTTCTTC. Translation: CASSFSLGTGGEYEQFF. The variable domain in full, with the rest retrieved from reference TRBV7-8 and TRBJ2-1, is GAGVSQSPRYKVAKRGQDVALRCDPISGHVSLFWYQQALGQGPEFLTYFQNEAQLDKSGLPSDRFFAERPEGSVSTLKIQRTQQEDSAVYLCASSFSLGTGGEYEQFFGPGTRLTVL.

Many counts were recorded for this clonotype. DNA for the CDR3: TGTGCCAGCAGCGTAGGCATCTTCTCCTACAATGAGCAGTTCTTC. This encodes CASSVGIFSYNEQFF. This sequence joins TRBV9 and TRBJ2-1; no clear D gene. The V and J ends lost 0 bases and 0 bases respectively, with 7 bases between them. Germline CDR1 reads SGDLS; CDR2 reads YYNGEE. This CDR3 contains 15 residues.

The chain combines TRBV28 with TRBJ2-7, with unresolved D. Deletions cut 7 bases from V and 2 bases from J, with 6 bases between. This CDR3 has 11 residues. CDR1 MDHEN and CDR2 SYDVKM come from the germline V gene. In DNA form, the CDR3 reads TGTGCCAGCACAGTCGCCTACGAGCAGTACTTC. Its translation: CASTVAYEQYF.

This clonotype was counted many times. The J gene is TRBJ2-3, the V gene TRBV7-9; 9 positions match TRBD1. From germline, CDR1 is SEHNR and CDR2 FQNEAQ (reference sequence). The CDR3 sequence is 15 residues long. The V segment lost 1 base and the J segment 3 bases; nucleotides outside the gene matches: 2. The CDR3 protein is CASSLDRGRTDTQYF. CDR3 in DNA: TGTGCCAGCAGCTTAGACAGGGGGCGAACAGATACGCAGTATTTT.

The chain links TRBV20-1 to TRBJ2-7; 10 nucleotides line up with TRBD2. Germline V gives CDR1 DFQATT, CDR2 SNEGSKA (reference sequence). V gave up 5 bases and J gave up 6 bases; unmatched junction bases: 13. There are 15 residues in the CDR3. CDR3 protein: CSAPEMRLAGGEQYF. Here the CDR3 DNA reads TGCAGTGCTCCAGAAATGCGACTAGCGGGCGGCGAGCAGTACTTC.